The present T cell receptor (beta chain) was sequenced within a study of blood T cells in healthy people across ages. At least 6.5 million PBMCs were isolated per sample. Total RNA amounts of at least 6 micrograms were extracted per sample. The ends lost 5 bases at V and 6 bases at J; junction bases unmatched: 14. The CDR3 consists of 16 residues. Per the germline V gene, CDR1 is SGHTA and CDR2 is FQGTGA. It was with a sample-barcoded 5' primer and a J-beta primer mix that a second PCR of about 6 to 12 cycles was run. MiXCR, applied by TCRdb to the 5' RACE reads, yields one record per CDR3 protein. Here the sample spans about 1.8 million distinct CDR3 sequences, 40% to 55% being singletons.

The TCR sequence derives from a middle-aged woman in good health. Input material: blood. The chain links TRBV7-3 to TRBJ1-2; 8 nucleotides match TRBD1. The DNA for the CDR3 is TGTGCCAGCAGCCTCACCCCCTGGACAGGGATTAATGGCTACACCTTC. It is translated as CASSLTPWTGINGYTF.